This TCR beta chain originates from a study of cytomegalovirus exposure and HLA in healthy donors. Study-level points and caveats: Reported performance of the classifier showed diagnosis of cytomegalovirus status with high specificity and sensitivity.

Trimming removed 8 bases at V and 1 base at J, with 13 bases between. The CDR3 spans 14 residues. The germline V gene has CDR1 MDHEN and CDR2 SYDVKM. With 60 Vbeta and 13 Jbeta primers, the PCR was carried out. Sequencing used immunoSEQ multiplex PCR; TCRdb keeps in-frame clones, though not all of them. Among about 180,000 clones listed, roughly 81% were seen once. Points on this clone: Its antigen remains unknown.

Material: PBMCs. The TCR comes from a woman aged 18-30 years in good health and CMV-seropositive. V gene TRBV28 combines with J gene TRBJ2-3; a possible D gene is TRBD2 (5 bases). CDR3 loop: CASGGQFGTDTQYF. The CDR3 bases are TGTGCCAGCGGCGGGCAGTTCGGCACAGATACGCAGTATTTT.